Listed below are T cell receptor beta chains from one sample, sequenced in a study of blood T cell repertoires in COVID-19. Method: immunoSEQ multiplex PCR; TCRdb's copy keeps in-frame clones and lacks some. The sample shows approximately 280,000 clones, about 90% of them seen only once. Sequencing was carried out using PBMCs or T cells enriched from blood (not recorded which). All receptors come from a woman aged 55-69 years who had recovered from COVID-19. CDR3s include the opening cysteine and the closing phenylalanine or tryptophan. D genes are given only for firm matches. Some rows mark clone size as missing; the rest say once, few, many or name a class of expanded clone.

j_gene | v_gene | abundance | d_gene | CDR3nt | CDR3aa
TRBJ2-7 | TRBV5-1 | - | TRBD2 | TGCGCCAGCAGCTTGAACAGCGGGGGCTACGAGCAGTACTTC | CASSLNSGGYEQYF
TRBJ1-2 | TRBV7-8 | once | - | TGTGCCAGCAGCTTAGTACCCGGAGACAACTATGGCTACACCTTC | CASSLVPGDNYGYTF
TRBJ1-2 | TRBV27 | - | TRBD1 | TGTGCCAGCAGGGGGACAGGCTATGGCTACACCTTC | CASRGTGYGYTF
TRBJ1-2 | TRBV5-6 | - | - | TGTGCCAGCAGCACAAAGACAGCAGCTAACTATGGCTACACCTTC | CASSTKTAANYGYTF
TRBJ1-2 | TRBV5-6 | - | - | TGTGCCAGCGGGGAGGAAGGACGGAGGGATGGCTACACCTTC | CASGEEGRRDGYTF
TRBJ2-3 | TRBV27 | - | TRBD1 | TGTGCCAGCAGTATTTGGGACAGACCAGATACGCAGTATTTT | CASSIWDRPDTQYF
TRBJ1-2 | TRBV30 | - | - | TGTGCCTGGAGAGGGGCCGATTCCTCCTATGGCTACACCTTC | CAWRGADSSYGYTF
TRBJ2-3 | TRBV11-1 | - | - | TGTGCCAGCAGCCTAAGCCCGGAGGCAGATACGCAGTATTTT | CASSLSPEADTQYF
TRBJ2-7 | TRBV10-3 | - | TRBD2 | TGTGCCATCAGTGAAGGTATTAGCGGGCTCTCGACCTACGAGCAGTACTTC | CAISEGISGLSTYEQYF
TRBJ2-1 | TRBV6-9 | once | - | TGTGCCAGCAGTTATACAGGGTCCAGCTCCTACAATGAGCAGTTCTTC | CASSYTGSSSYNEQFF
TRBJ2-7 | TRBV27 | - | TRBD1 | TGTGCCAGCAGTAGACAGGGGGGCGCCTACGAGCAGTACTTC | CASSRQGGAYEQYF
TRBJ2-2 | TRBV27 | - | - | TGTGCCAGCACCAGGGGGGCCGGGGAGCTGTTTTTT | CASTRGAGELFF
TRBJ1-4 | TRBV3-1/TRBV3-2 | - | - | TGTGCCAGCAGCCAAGTACTGGGAGTTAATGAAAAACTGTTTTTT | CASSQVLGVNEKLFF
TRBJ2-1 | TRBV27 | - | TRBD1 | TGTGCCAGCAAGCAACAGGGGGCGAGCTCCTACAATGAGCAGTTCTTC | CASKQQGASSYNEQFF
TRBJ1-5 | TRBV19 | - | - | TGTGCCAGTAGTATAAGGCCGCCCAGGGGCCAGCCCCAGCATTTT | CASSIRPPRGQPQHF
TRBJ1-2 | TRBV5-5 | few | - | TGTGCCAGCAGCTCCCAACTGAGTGGCTACACCTTC | CASSSQLSGYTF
TRBJ1-5 | TRBV5-1 | - | TRBD1 | TGCGCCAGCAGCTTGGGACAGGGCGAACCCCAGCATTTT | CASSLGQGEPQHF
TRBJ1-3 | TRBV2 | - | TRBD1 | TGTGCCAGCACGTTGTCAGGGACAGGCGGAAACACCATATATTTT | CASTLSGTGGNTIYF
TRBJ1-2 | TRBV5-6 | - | - | TGTGCCAGCAGCTTGGCCTTTCGCGGGAGCCACTATGGCTACACCTTC | CASSLAFRGSHYGYTF
TRBJ2-3 | TRBV11-3 | - | - | TGTGCCAGCAGCCCTTCTAGCGGCACAGATACGCAGTATTTT | CASSPSSGTDTQYF
TRBJ2-2 | TRBV4-1 | - | TRBD2 | TGCGCCAGCAGCCAAAGTGGAGGACTAGCGGGCCTCGGGCCCGGGGAGCTGTTTTTT | CASSQSGGLAGLGPGELFF
TRBJ1-2 | TRBV19 | - | - | TGTGCCGCCGAGGATCGGGGGAACTATGGCTACACCTTC | CAAEDRGNYGYTF
TRBJ2-2 | TRBV2 | - | TRBD1 | TGTGCCAGCAGTGATATAAAGGGGACAGGGTTCATCGGCGGGGAGCTGTTTTTT | CASSDIKGTGFIGGELFF
TRBJ2-3 | TRBV10-1 | - | TRBD2 | TGCGCCAGCAGTGACCTTAGCGGGAGGGCCACAGATACGCAGTATTTT | CASSDLSGRATDTQYF
TRBJ2-3 | TRBV30 | - | TRBD2 | TGTGCCTATAACGGACTAGCGGGACCCACAGATACGCAGTATTTT | CAYNGLAGPTDTQYF
TRBJ2-2 | TRBV6-5 | - | TRBD1 | TGTGCCAGCAGTTCGGACAGGGGGAACACCGGGGAGCTGTTTTTT | CASSSDRGNTGELFF
TRBJ2-7 | TRBV14 | once | - | TGTGCCAGCAGCCGAATTAACCTCGGCGAGCAGTACTTC | CASSRINLGEQYF
TRBJ1-6 | TRBV2 | - | - | TGTGCCAGCTCCGGGGGACGCTCCTATAATTCACCCCTCCACTTT | CASSGGRSYNSPLHF
TRBJ1-2 | TRBV29-1 | - | - | TGCAGCGTTGAAGATGGACAGCCGATCTATGGCTACACCTTC | CSVEDGQPIYGYTF
TRBJ2-5 | TRBV27 | - | TRBD2 | TGTGCCAGCAGTTTTAGGCTAGCGGGTGAGACCCAGTACTTC | CASSFRLAGETQYF
TRBJ2-2 | TRBV6-5 | - | - | TGTGCCAGCAGTACTCGGACCGGGGAGCTGTTTTTT | CASSTRTGELFF